This is a list of T cell receptor beta chains from one sample in a study of T cells in Graves' hyperthyroidism and ophthalmopathy. TCRdb reanalysed the multiplex PCR reads using MiXCR and keeps one entry per CDR3 protein. The sample comprises 550,000 to 650,000 distinct CDR3 sequences, about 14% of which are singletons, and almost 6% rests with the top ten. Sequencing was done on a sample of blood. Source of these receptors: a woman in her twenties or thirties with Graves' hyperthyroidism that later progressed to Graves' ophthalmopathy. Each CDR3 is given with its conserved first and last residue. The order of the fields is V gene, CDR3 length, J gene, D gene, clone size, CDR3 protein, CDR3 DNA. The D gene is left open where the match is weak. A clone size is listed for some rows: how often the clone was seen (once, few, many), or a class if it is expanded.

TRBV20-1	14	TRBJ1-5	-	few	CSARDMDGNQPQHF	TGCAGTGCCCGCGACATGGACGGCAACCAGCCCCAGCATTTT
TRBV12-3/TRBV12-4	15	TRBJ2-7	TRBD2	many	CASSPRTSGAYEQYF	TGTGCCAGCAGTCCTCGGACTAGCGGCGCCTACGAGCAGTACTTC
TRBV5-5	13	TRBJ2-5	-	few	CASSLGVGETQYF	TGTGCCAGCAGCTTGGGTGTGGGAGAGACCCAGTACTTC
TRBV5-1	15	TRBJ2-1	TRBD2	many	CASSSGTSSGNEQFF	TGCGCCAGCAGTAGCGGGACGTCGTCTGGCAATGAGCAGTTCTTC
TRBV9	14	TRBJ2-7	TRBD1	once	CASSVAQGAYEQYF	TGTGCCAGCAGCGTAGCACAGGGGGCCTACGAGCAGTACTTC
TRBV5-6	15	TRBJ2-1	-	many	CASSFGLSVYNEQFF	TGTGCCAGCAGCTTCGGCCTTAGCGTCTACAATGAGCAGTTCTTC
TRBV24-1	17	TRBJ2-4	-	many	CATSDSQVLLAKNIQYF	TGTGCCACCAGTGATTCGCAGGTCCTGCTAGCCAAAAACATTCAGTACTTC
TRBV5-6	16	TRBJ1-5	-	few	CASSLSGHYSNQPQHF	TGTGCCAGCAGCTTGTCGGGACACTATAGCAATCAGCCCCAGCATTTT
TRBV5-6	16	TRBJ1-1	-	few	CASTSLGREVSAEAFF	TGTGCCAGCACCTCTTTGGGCAGGGAGGTTAGTGCTGAAGCTTTCTTT
TRBV6-2/TRBV6-3	16	TRBJ1-5	TRBD1	many	CASSSRQGAVNQPQHF	TGTGCCAGCAGTTCCCGACAGGGGGCGGTGAATCAGCCCCAGCATTTT
TRBV27	15	TRBJ1-3	-	-	CASSLIRGVGNTIYF	TGTGCCAGCAGTTTAATTCGTGGAGTTGGAAACACCATATATTTT
TRBV29-1	13	TRBJ2-3	TRBD1	many	CSVVRQGDDTQYF	TGCAGCGTTGTAAGGCAGGGGGATGATACGCAGTATTTT
TRBV2	10	TRBJ2-5	-	many	CARSQETQYF	TGTGCCAGGAGTCAAGAGACCCAGTACTTC
TRBV30	12	TRBJ2-7	TRBD1	many	CAWTLDRDEQYF	TGTGCCTGGACCCTCGACAGGGACGAGCAGTACTTC
TRBV7-9	16	TRBJ1-3	-	many	CASSLGSQDIGNTIYF	TGTGCCAGCAGCTTAGGGTCCCAAGACATCGGGAACACCATATATTTT
TRBV19	17	TRBJ2-2	TRBD2	many	CASSPVLAGGNTGELFF	TGTGCCAGTAGCCCCGTGTTAGCGGGAGGGAACACCGGGGAGCTGTTTTTT
TRBV6-5	17	TRBJ1-1	-	many	CASITRSNRALNTEAFF	TGTGCCAGCATTACCCGGTCCAACAGGGCCCTGAACACTGAAGCTTTCTTT
TRBV3-1	16	TRBJ1-6	TRBD1	many	CASSHLIGTGNSPLHF	TGTGCCAGCAGCCATCTGATCGGGACAGGGAATTCACCCCTCCACTTT
TRBV24-1	15	TRBJ1-5	-	many	CATSESDGLNQPQHF	TGTGCCACCAGTGAGTCGGACGGCCTCAATCAGCCCCAGCATTTT
TRBV28	12	TRBJ1-6	-	many	CASSLASSPLHF	TGTGCCAGCAGTTTAGCCAGTTCACCCCTCCACTTT
TRBV20-1	10	TRBJ2-1	-	many	CSPSTNEQFF	TGCAGTCCCTCAACGAATGAGCAGTTCTTC
TRBV20-1	15	TRBJ2-1	-	many	CSARDSGQHNNEQFF	TGCAGTGCTAGAGATTCAGGACAGCACAACAATGAGCAGTTCTTC
TRBV6-1	15	TRBJ2-2	-	many	CASRGETGNTGELFF	TGTGCCAGCAGGGGTGAAACAGGGAACACCGGGGAGCTGTTTTTT
TRBV19	17	TRBJ1-1	-	many	CASSIPMGGAGDTEAFF	TGTGCCAGTAGTATCCCTATGGGCGGAGCCGGGGACACTGAAGCTTTCTTT
TRBV5-6	15	TRBJ1-2	-	many	CASSPIRPDSYGYTF	TGTGCCAGCAGCCCAATCCGACCGGACAGCTATGGCTACACCTTC
TRBV12-3/TRBV12-4	16	TRBJ2-1	TRBD2	many	CASSPSGRSSYNEQFF	TGTGCCAGCAGCCCTAGCGGGAGGAGCTCCTACAATGAGCAGTTCTTC
TRBV28	14	TRBJ2-5	-	-	CASSLMGYQETQYF	TGTGCCAGCAGCCTGATGGGGTACCAAGAGACCCAGTACTTC
TRBV6-2/TRBV6-3	16	TRBJ2-3	TRBD1	many	CASSGTGGWGTDTQYF	TGTGCCAGCAGTGGGACAGGTGGATGGGGCACAGATACGCAGTATTTT
TRBV6-5	14	TRBJ2-5	-	many	CASSYASGYGTQYF	TGTGCCAGCAGTTACGCTTCAGGGTACGGGACCCAGTACTTC
TRBV7-7	15	TRBJ2-5	-	many	CASSPALGGLATQYF	TGTGCTAGCAGCCCTGCTCTTGGGGGGCTAGCCACCCAGTACTTC
TRBV4-1	19	TRBJ2-6	-	few	CASSLHANRYLAGANVLTF	TGCGCCAGCAGCCTTCACGCGAACAGGTACCTGGCTGGGGCCAACGTCCTGACTTTC
TRBV28	15	TRBJ1-2	TRBD1	many	CASSPHDRGLSGYTF	TGTGCCAGCAGCCCCCATGACAGGGGGCTAAGTGGCTACACCTTC
TRBV19	15	TRBJ1-4	TRBD1	-	CASSAGQGINEKLFF	TGTGCCAGTAGTGCCGGACAGGGGATTAATGAAAAACTGTTTTTT
TRBV20-1	14	TRBJ2-5	-	many	CSASLRENRETQYF	TGCAGTGCTAGTTTACGGGAGAACAGAGAGACCCAGTACTTC
TRBV4-1	17	TRBJ2-7	TRBD1	few	CASSQGGGGQGIYEQYF	TGCGCCAGCAGCCAAGGTGGGGGGGGACAGGGCATCTACGAGCAGTACTTC
TRBV24-1	17	TRBJ2-1	TRBD2	many	CATSISTSGSSYNEQFF	TGTGCCACCAGTATCTCGACTAGCGGGAGCTCCTACAATGAGCAGTTCTTC
TRBV3-1	14	TRBJ1-2	-	many	CASSQRQARDGYTF	TGTGCCAGCAGTCAGAGACAGGCAAGGGATGGCTACACCTTC
TRBV9	12	TRBJ1-1	-	-	CASSVSGTEAFF	TGTGCCAGCAGCGTATCGGGTACTGAAGCTTTCTTT
TRBV10-3	13	TRBJ2-5	-	many	CAISESPGETQYF	TGTGCCATCAGTGAATCCCCAGGGGAGACCCAGTACTTC
TRBV10-2	17	TRBJ2-2	TRBD2	many	CASSGLAGGGDTGELFF	TGCGCCAGCAGTGGACTAGCGGGAGGCGGGGACACCGGGGAGCTGTTTTTT
TRBV6-1	15	TRBJ1-2	TRBD1	few	CASIQDRAVNYGYTF	TGTGCCAGCATTCAGGACAGGGCCGTCAACTATGGCTACACCTTC
TRBV12-3/TRBV12-4	16	TRBJ2-3	TRBD2	many	CASSFWLAGGRDTQYF	TGTGCCAGCAGTTTCTGGCTAGCGGGGGGGAGAGATACGCAGTATTTT
TRBV4-1	15	TRBJ1-1	TRBD1	few	CASSQWTGGNTEAFF	TGCGCCAGCAGCCAGTGGACAGGGGGGAACACTGAAGCTTTCTTT
TRBV12-3/TRBV12-4	13	TRBJ1-5	-	-	CASNKGGGETQHF	TGTGCCAGCAATAAAGGGGGGGGAGAGACCCAGCATTTT
TRBV7-2	13	TRBJ1-2	TRBD1	many	CASSQGQGGGYTF	TGTGCCAGCAGCCAGGGACAGGGAGGCGGCTACACCTTC
TRBV7-9	11	TRBJ2-5	-	many	CASSFQETQYF	TGTGCCAGCAGTTTTCAAGAGACCCAGTACTTC
TRBV10-3	13	TRBJ2-7	TRBD2	-	CATGTSGINEQYF	TGTGCCACTGGGACTAGCGGGATCAACGAGCAGTACTTC
TRBV12-3/TRBV12-4	13	TRBJ2-7	-	many	CASSLDSRGEQYF	TGTGCCAGCAGTTTAGACAGCCGAGGCGAGCAGTACTTC
TRBV28	15	TRBJ1-1	-	many	CASRFWAGALTEAFF	TGTGCCAGCAGGTTTTGGGCCGGGGCCCTCACTGAAGCTTTCTTT
TRBV19	13	TRBJ1-2	TRBD1	few	CASRDRGPDGYTF	TGTGCCAGTAGAGACAGGGGGCCGGATGGCTACACCTTC
TRBV5-1	12	TRBJ2-1	-	-	CASSLAFDEQFF	TGCGCCAGCAGCTTGGCTTTCGATGAGCAGTTCTTC